This TCR beta chain is from a study of vaccination effects on CD4 cells after COVID-19. Points from the study as a whole: Healthy vaccinees showed cross-reactivity with common cold coronaviruses in only 1 of 255 vaccine-induced clones.

Data came from immunoSEQ multiplex PCR; TCRdb stores just in-frame clones and leaves some out. The sample lists over 25,000 clones, more than 65% occurring once. In its sample, this clone was seen once. Its antigen is unknown. V lost 4 bases to trimming and J lost 10 bases, with 11 bases between them. Per the germline V gene, CDR1 is DFQATT and CDR2 is SNEGSKA (reference sequence). CDR3 length: 11 amino acids. Under the ViraFEST assay, PBMC were stimulated with viral peptide pools so that antigen-specific CD4+ T cells expanded. Sequencing was performed afterwards. CD4+ T cells were isolated after about nine days of culture. Vaccine recipients lacked prior SARS-CoV-2 infection and had negative nucleocapsid antibodies. Each culture well received some 1.9 million PBMC. These cells were then cultured in IMDM with roughly 9 IU/ml IL-2 and around 9.6 ug/ml peptides. Researchers swapped half the medium for IL-2 medium on both days 3 and 7.

The specimen was CD4+ T cells from PBMCs cultured with HCoV-NL63 spike peptides, collected before COVID-19 vaccination. The chain recombines TRBV20-1 with TRBJ2-1; D not certain. The receptor was isolated from a human donor who received a COVID-19 vaccine. CDR3 nucleotide sequence: TGCAGTGCTACCCCGACGGGCGAGCAGTTCTTC. It yields the protein CSATPTGEQFF.